The next 27 T cell receptor beta chains were all read from a single sample in a study of blood T cell repertoires in COVID-19. TCRdb's table, derived via immunoSEQ multiplex PCR, lists solely in-frame clones and lacks some. The table shows just over 150,000 clones, with 70% to 90% occurring only once. The sample taken for sequencing was peripheral blood. The receptors were gathered from a woman aged 70-85 years with acute or convalescent COVID-19.

This sequence joins TRBV10-3 and TRBJ1-1; 7 nucleotides line up with TRBD1. From germline, CDR1 is ENHRY and CDR2 SYGVKD. The CDR3 has 15 residues. V shed 8 bases, J shed 0 bases, and the junction held 9 bases outside the gene matches. The CDR3 sequence: CAIGGQKNLNTEAFF. DNA of the CDR3: TGTGCCATCGGGGGACAGAAGAACTTGAACACTGAAGCTTTCTTT.

The chain couples TRBV3-1 (or the pseudogene TRBV3-2) to TRBJ2-7, with TRBD1 matching 7 bases. This CDR3 is built from 13 residues. The J segment lost 5 bases and the V segment lost 6 bases, leaving 7 bases of the junction unmatched. In germline, CDR1 is LGHDT, CDR2 YNNKEL (reference sequence). As DNA, the CDR3 is TGTGCCAGCAGTCGACAGGGTGGCGACGAGCAGTACGTC. Protein: CASSRQGGDEQYV.

The chain links TRBV19 to TRBJ2-7, with TRBD1 matching over 8 bases. V lost 6 bases, J lost 1 base, and 5 bases stayed unmatched. Germline V gene sequence: CDR1 LNHDA, CDR2 SQIVND (reference sequence). The CDR3 is 14 amino acids. In DNA form, the CDR3 reads TGTGCCAGTAGCGTCCGGGACAGGTCCTACGAGCAGTACTTC. This encodes CASSVRDRSYEQYF.

This clone was counted a few times. The chain couples TRBV5-1 to TRBJ1-5; D may be TRBD1 (6 bases). V gave up 0 bases and J gave up 1 base, with 8 bases separating them. Germline-derived CDR1 and CDR2 are SGHRS and YFSETQ. The CDR3 covers 15 residues. CDR3 nucleotide sequence: TGCGCCAGCAGCTTGGAAGGGGGAAGCAATCAGCCCCAGCATTTT. Protein sequence: CASSLEGGSNQPQHF. The full variable domain, with the rest looked up from reference TRBV5-1 and TRBJ1-5, is KAGVTQTPRYLIKTRGQQVTLSCSPISGHRSVSWYQQTPGQGLQFLFEYFSETQRNKGNFPGRFSGRQFSNSRSEMNVSTLELGDSALYLCASSLEGGSNQPQHFGDGTRLSIL.

This clone was seen a handful of times. The chain employs TRBV28 and TRBJ1-1, with D tentatively TRBD1 (5 bases). Deletions cut 6 bases from V and 1 base from J, with 6 bases between. This CDR3 is built from 12 residues. CDR1 MDHEN and CDR2 SYDVKM come from the germline V gene. The CDR3 DNA reads as TGTGCCAGCAGGGACAAGAACACTGAAGCTTTCTTT. As protein: CASRDKNTEAFF.

The rearrangement joins TRBV7-2 to TRBJ2-3, with 9 bases matching TRBD2. V shed 3 bases, J shed 6 bases, and the junction held 7 bases outside the gene matches. Germline loops: CDR1 SGHTA, CDR2 FQGNSA. The CDR3 spans 15 residues. The CDR3 DNA reads as TGTGCCAGCAGCTTTGGGCGGGGGGGCCAGGATACGCAGTATTTT. Its protein product is CASSFGRGGQDTQYF.

V and J are TRBV5-4 and TRBJ2-3; TRBD2 might be the D (6 bases). This CDR3 is 15 amino acids long. The ends were cut back, 0 bases at V and 3 bases at J, with 11 bases in the middle. The germline V gene has CDR1 SGHNT and CDR2 YYREEE (reference sequence). CDR3 loop: CASSLVSGLTDTQYF. The CDR3, as DNA: TGTGCCAGCAGCTTGGTTAGCGGACTAACAGATACGCAGTATTTT.

The gene calls are TRBV6-5 and TRBJ1-2; 9 bases line up with TRBD1. CDR1 and CDR2 from the germline V gene are MNHEY and SVGAGI. This CDR3 has 16 residues. V lost 0 bases to trimming and J lost 7 bases; unmatched junction nucleotides: 9. Here the CDR3 reads CASSYSGPATGGGYTF. The CDR3 DNA follows: TGTGCCAGCAGTTACTCCGGCCCCGCGACAGGGGGTGGCTACACCTTC.

The rearrangement joins TRBV10-3 to TRBJ2-1, with D possibly matching TRBD2 (5 bases). This CDR3 region has 14 residues. Trimming cost V 6 bases and J 0 bases, with 9 bases left between them. The germline gives CDR1 ENHRY, CDR2 SYGVKD. This chain's CDR3 is CAISGGGSYNEQFF. The CDR3 nucleotides are TGTGCCATCAGCGGCGGAGGCTCCTACAATGAGCAGTTCTTC.

The rearrangement uses TRBV19 and TRBJ2-2; 8 nucleotides line up with TRBD1. Trimming cost V 5 bases and J 5 bases; bases outside gene matches: 7. This CDR3 has 15 amino acids. Germline lookup yields CDR1 LNHDA and CDR2 SQIVND (reference sequence). In nucleotides, the CDR3 is TGTGCCAGTAGTCAGGACAGGGTGGTAACCGGGGAGCTGTTTTTT. Its translation is CASSQDRVVTGELFF.

The DNA of the CDR3 is TGTGCCAGCCATCAAAGGGACAGCCCTCTCTCTGGAAACACCATATATTTT. This encodes CASHQRDSPLSGNTIYF. The rearrangement uses TRBV3-1 (or the pseudogene TRBV3-2) and TRBJ1-3, with 7 bases that match TRBD1. Germline CDR1 and CDR2: LGHDT and YNNKEL (reference sequence). The CDR3 contains 17 residues. Trimming at V came to 8 bases and at J to 0 bases, leaving 13 bases not matched to a gene.

The V gene is TRBV6-5, the J gene TRBJ1-4, with D maybe TRBD1 (6 bases). The CDR3 loop spans 15 amino acids. V dropped 6 bases and J dropped 8 bases, with 19 bases sitting between them. Germline V CDR1 and CDR2: MNHEY, SVGAGI. The CDR3 loop reads CASRDTGSLQEKLFF. The CDR3, as DNA: TGTGCCAGCAGGGATACAGGGTCATTGCAGGAAAAACTGTTTTTT.

V and J are TRBV30 and TRBJ1-2; TRBD1 agrees at 8 bases. J lost 3 bases, V lost 3 bases, and 6 bases had no gene match. The CDR3 has 14 residues. Germline CDR1 GTSNPN, CDR2 SVGIG (reference sequence). The CDR3 DNA is TGTGCCTGGAGGGGGGACAGGACATACTATGGCTACACCTTC. It codes for CAWRGDRTYYGYTF.

The rearrangement uses TRBV5-6 and TRBJ1-4; D not resolved. CDR1 is SGHDT, CDR2 YYEEEE, per germline. The CDR3 runs to 13 residues. Deletions cut 4 bases from V and 5 bases from J, with 9 bases between. CDR3 region: CASSPSRNEKLFF. In DNA, the CDR3 is TGTGCCAGCAGCCCCTCTAGAAATGAAAAACTGTTTTTT.

The CDR3 is CASSVGGRGSFSYEQYF. As DNA, the CDR3 is TGTGCCAGCAGCGTAGGAGGGCGGGGGTCCTTCTCCTACGAGCAGTACTTC. This chain joins TRBV9 and TRBJ2-7, with 7 bases identical to TRBD2. The trim removed 0 bases at V and 0 bases at J, leaving 9 bases unmatched. Germline V gene lookup returns CDR1 SGDLS and CDR2 YYNGEE. This CDR3 comprises 17 residues.

The CDR3 nucleotides read TGTGCCAGCAGGGAGCGCACCGGGGAGCTGTTTTTT. As protein: CASRERTGELFF. V is TRBV28 and J is TRBJ2-2; D ambiguous. The germline gives CDR1 MDHEN, CDR2 SYDVKM. V was cut by 6 bases and J by 4 bases, with 6 bases left in between. There are 12 residues in the CDR3.

The chain couples TRBV2 to TRBJ1-5; possibly TRBD1 for D (5 bases). Germline CDR1 SNHLY, CDR2 FYNNEI. V was clipped by 0 bases and J by 8 bases, with 14 bases between them. CDR3 size: 15 residues. The CDR3 spells CASSEALAGGEPQHF. Written as DNA, the CDR3 is TGTGCCAGCAGTGAAGCTTTGGCGGGGGGGGAGCCCCAGCATTTT.

Concerning this clone itself: A read error may produce the germline difference seen at one junction end. The V and J genes are TRBV7-7 and TRBJ2-2, with 10 bases fitting TRBD2. The CDR3 loop spans 17 amino acids. Germline values: CDR1 SSHAT, CDR2 FNYEAQ (reference sequence). The chain's CDR3 is CASSHSGGTRNTGELFF. CDR3 sequence (DNA): TGTGCTAGCAGCCATAGCGGGGGGACAAGGAACACCGGGGAGCTGTTTTTT.

This clone was counted a single time. The chain combines TRBV11-2 with TRBJ1-5, with 7 bases matching TRBD1. The CDR3 is 19 residues long. Per the germline V gene, CDR1 is SGHAT and CDR2 is FQNNGV. After removal of 5 bases from V and 5 bases from J, the junction contained 21 bases not matched to a gene. The DNA for the CDR3 is TGTGCCAGCAGCCCTAGACAGGGAGAAACCTGCCGGGGCGATCAGCCCCAGCATTTT. Protein sequence: CASSPRQGETCRGDQPQHF.

This clone was observed once. This rearrangement joins TRBV21-1 to TRBJ2-5; TRBD2 reflects the table's D call only, with no check against the DNA. TRBV21-1 is annotated as a pseudogene. The CDR3 contains 15 residues. CDR3 protein: CAFVQRGGGRETQYF. The CDR3 DNA sequence: TGTGCCTTCGTACAGCGGGGGGGCGGTCGGGAGACCCAGTACTTC.

J is TRBJ1-1 and V is TRBV2, with TRBD1 matching 10 bases. V gave up 3 bases and J gave up 4 bases; unmatched junction bases: 2. The germline V gene encodes CDR1 SNHLY and CDR2 FYNNEI. The CDR3 extends over 14 amino acids. CDR3 DNA: TGTGCCAGCAGTGAGTGGACAGGGGGCACTGAAGCTTTCTTT. Amino acids: CASSEWTGGTEAFF.

The rearrangement uses TRBV6-4 and TRBJ1-1; no definite D call. Germline V gene sequence: CDR1 MRHNA, CDR2 SNTAGT. Trimming pared 5 bases from V and 0 bases from J, leaving 16 bases between. CDR3 length equals 16 residues. CDR3 protein: CASSPQSGYMNTEAFF. The DNA of the CDR3 is TGTGCCAGCAGTCCGCAATCGGGTTACATGAACACTGAAGCTTTCTTT.

The chain has TRBV30 and TRBJ1-1, with D perhaps TRBD1 (6 bases). The germline gives CDR1 GTSNPN, CDR2 SVGIG (reference sequence). V dropped 5 bases and J dropped 0 bases, with 7 bases sitting between them. This CDR3 has 12 amino acids. The CDR3 loop is CAWDRMNTEAFF. The CDR3, as DNA: TGTGCCTGGGACAGGATGAACACTGAAGCTTTCTTT.

The J gene is TRBJ2-3, the V gene TRBV27, with TRBD1 as a possible D gene (6 bases). V lost 2 bases and J lost 1, with 10 bases in between. The CDR3 extends over 15 amino acids. Germline CDR1 is MNHEY and CDR2 is SMNVEV (reference sequence). The CDR3 protein is CASSLGAGGTDTQYF. Here the CDR3 DNA reads TGTGCCAGCAGTTTAGGGGCAGGGGGCACAGATACGCAGTATTTT.

This sequence joins TRBV30 and TRBJ1-5; maybe TRBD1 (6 bases). The V end was cut by 1 base, the J end by 3 bases, with 16 bases between. Germline CDR1 reads GTSNPN; CDR2 reads SVGIG (reference sequence). This CDR3 region has 16 residues. The CDR3 bases are TGTGCCTGGAGTGGTCGAGGGGGACCCTTCAATCAGCCCCAGCATTTT. Protein product: CAWSGRGGPFNQPQHF.

This chain connects TRBV2 to TRBJ2-1; 8 nucleotides line up with TRBD1. Trimming cost V 4 bases and J 4 bases; bases outside gene matches: 9. This CDR3 is 16 amino acids long. Germline V gives CDR1 SNHLY, CDR2 FYNNEI. In DNA, the CDR3 is TGTGCCAGCAGTGGGGCAGGGACAGGATTTTACAATGAGCAGTTCTTC. The encoded protein is CASSGAGTGFYNEQFF.

V is TRBV3-1 (or the pseudogene TRBV3-2) and J is TRBJ1-2; D uncertain. The CDR3 consists of 14 residues. CDR1 is LGHDT and CDR2 is YNNKEL in the germline V gene (reference sequence). Trimming stripped 1 base from V and 8 bases from J, with 14 bases between. The CDR3 DNA reads as TGTGCCAGCAGCCAAGCCGGCCGAGCGGGAGGCTACACCTTC. It yields the protein CASSQAGRAGGYTF.